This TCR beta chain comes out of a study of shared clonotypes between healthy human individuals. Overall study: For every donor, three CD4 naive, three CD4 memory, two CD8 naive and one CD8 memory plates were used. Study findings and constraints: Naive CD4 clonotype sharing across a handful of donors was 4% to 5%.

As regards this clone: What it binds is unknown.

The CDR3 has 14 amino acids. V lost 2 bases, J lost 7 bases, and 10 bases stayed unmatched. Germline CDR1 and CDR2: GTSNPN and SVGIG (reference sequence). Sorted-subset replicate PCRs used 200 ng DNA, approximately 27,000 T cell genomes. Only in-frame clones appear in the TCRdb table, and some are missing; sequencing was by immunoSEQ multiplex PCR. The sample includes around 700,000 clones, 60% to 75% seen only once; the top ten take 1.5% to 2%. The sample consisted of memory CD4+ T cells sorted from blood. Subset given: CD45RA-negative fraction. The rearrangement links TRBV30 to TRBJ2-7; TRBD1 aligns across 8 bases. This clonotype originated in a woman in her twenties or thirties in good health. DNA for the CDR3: TGTGCCTGGAGTTCCGGGACAGGACTTCTGGAGCAGTACTTC. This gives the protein CAWSSGTGLLEQYF.